The 27 T cell receptor beta chains given below trace back to one sample, sequenced in a study of blood T cell repertoires in COVID-19. Only in-frame clones appear in the TCRdb table, and some are missing; sequencing was by immunoSEQ multiplex PCR. The sample lists about 220,000 clones; roughly 84% were seen once. The material sequenced was peripheral blood. Receptors originate from a man in his fifties or sixties who had recovered from COVID-19.

This chain uses TRBV10-2 with TRBJ1-1; TRBD1 agrees at 9 bases. CDR1 and CDR2 from the germline V gene are WSHSY and SAAADI. The CDR3 totals 14 residues. J gave up 1 base and V 6 bases, and 3 bases lay outside the gene matches. In nucleotides, the CDR3 is TGCGCCAGCAGGGGACAGGGATGGAACACTGAAGCTTTCTTT. Translation gives CASRGQGWNTEAFF.

This chain joins TRBV25-1 and TRBJ1-4; D is possibly TRBD1 (6 bases). Germline V CDR1 and CDR2: MGHDK, SYGVNS. The V end was cut by 3 bases, the J end by 8 bases, with 16 bases between. The CDR3 is made up of 15 amino acids. The CDR3 region has the DNA TGTGCCAGCAGTGATCCCAGGGGCTTGCGGGAAAAACTGTTTTTT. It translates to CASSDPRGLREKLFF.

The chain combines TRBV27 with TRBJ2-3, with D possibly matching TRBD2 (7 bases). Trimming cost V 5 bases and J 2 bases, with 20 bases left between them. The CDR3 covers 17 residues. Germline CDR1 is MNHEY and CDR2 is SMNVEV (reference sequence). The CDR3 region has the DNA TGTGCCAGCAGTCTCCGGGGGGCCCCGGGTCTCACAGATACGCAGTATTTT. As protein: CASSLRGAPGLTDTQYF.

This clone was seen more than once but under ten times. DNA for the CDR3: TGCGCCAGCAGCAACGGACAGGTGAACACTGAAGCTTTCTTT. Translated, it gives CASSNGQVNTEAFF. V gene TRBV5-1 combines with J gene TRBJ1-1, with TRBD1 matching over 7 bases. CDR1 and CDR2 (germline): SGHRS, YFSETQ. The CDR3 is 14 residues long. V shed 4 bases, J shed 0 bases, and the junction held 3 bases outside the gene matches.

This clone was picked up one time. The chain combines TRBV27 with TRBJ1-1, with 7 nucleotides matching TRBD1. The germline gives CDR1 MNHEY, CDR2 SMNVEV (reference sequence). This CDR3 contains 16 residues. The J segment lost 7 bases and the V segment lost 7 bases, leaving 18 bases of the junction unmatched. Written as DNA, the CDR3 is TGTGCCAGCACCCAGAACGGACAGGCAACTCGGATTGAAGCTTTCTTT. Translating it yields CASTQNGQATRIEAFF.

The V call is TRBV25-1, the J call TRBJ1-2; 8 nucleotides match TRBD1. This CDR3 comprises 14 residues. Germline trimming cut 4 bases from V and 8 bases from J; bases unmatched to any gene: 9. Germline loops: CDR1 MGHDK, CDR2 SYGVNS. This chain's CDR3 is CASSGTGWQFGYTF. CDR3 bases: TGTGCCAGCAGTGGGACAGGGTGGCAATTCGGCTACACCTTC.

The V call is TRBV7-9, the J call TRBJ2-5; possibly TRBD2 for D (6 bases). CDR3 length: 13 residues. Germline CDR1 reads SEHNR; CDR2 reads FQNEAQ (reference sequence). The ends were cut back, 6 bases at V and 4 bases at J, with 12 bases in the middle. The CDR3 loop is CASRYGTRETQYF. The CDR3 DNA reads as TGTGCCAGCAGATACGGGACTCGAGAGACCCAGTACTTC.

This clone came up once. This chain connects TRBV27 to TRBJ2-1; TRBD2 matches 8 bases. Germline V gives CDR1 MNHEY, CDR2 SMNVEV (reference sequence). V was pared by 3 bases and J by 2 bases, with 9 bases of the junction left unmatched. This CDR3 is 17 amino acids long. The CDR3: CASSFGGTSGTYNEQFF. The CDR3 nucleotides read TGTGCCAGCAGTTTCGGAGGTACTAGCGGAACCTACAATGAGCAGTTCTTC.

Note on this clone: Relative to the germline gene, one junction end is altered; a read error may explain this. This chain connects TRBV30 to TRBJ2-6; 8 nucleotides match TRBD2. The CDR3 sequence is 15 residues long. CDR1 GTSNPN and CDR2 SVGIG come from the germline V gene (reference sequence). In DNA form, the CDR3 reads TGTGCCTGGAGTGTTTTCTACGGGGGGGTCAACGTCCTGACTTTC. It codes for CAWSVFYGGVNVLTF.

The rearrangement links TRBV29-1 to TRBJ2-2, with D possibly being TRBD1 (5 bases). The CDR3 spans 14 residues. V was clipped by 5 bases and J by 4 bases, with 14 bases between them. Germline lookup yields CDR1 SQVTM and CDR2 ANQGSEA. CDR3 coding DNA: TGCAGCGTTTTCCAGGGATCGGGCACCGGGGAGCTGTTTTTT. Amino acids: CSVFQGSGTGELFF.

The V and J genes are TRBV6-5 and TRBJ2-2; possibly TRBD1 for D (6 bases). The germline V and J ends were trimmed by 5 bases and 5 bases, with 15 bases remaining between them. The V gene's germline CDR1 is MNHEY and CDR2 SVGAGI. The CDR3 sequence is 15 residues long. CDR3 amino acids: CASSQQGWRTGELFF. In nucleotides, the CDR3 is TGTGCCAGCAGTCAACAGGGTTGGCGGACCGGGGAGCTGTTTTTT.

In its sample, this clone was seen once. The rearrangement joins TRBV19 to TRBJ2-3; 10 bases align to TRBD2. J lost 1 base, V lost 5 bases, and 3 bases had no gene match. Per the germline V gene, CDR1 is LNHDA and CDR2 is SQIVND (reference sequence). CDR3 length equals 15 residues. The CDR3 reads CASSLGTSGTDTQYF. CDR3 sequence (DNA): TGTGCCAGTAGTCTCGGGACTAGCGGCACAGATACGCAGTATTTT.

The rearrangement uses TRBV5-1 and TRBJ2-5; 12 nucleotides match TRBD2. V dropped 3 bases and J dropped 5; count of bases not matched to a gene: 8. The CDR3 length is 16 residues. From germline, CDR1 is SGHRS and CDR2 YFSETQ. CDR3 DNA: TGCGCCAGCAGCTGGGGGACTAGCGGGTTGGGGGAGACCCAGTACTTC. Residues: CASSWGTSGLGETQYF.

The rearrangement uses TRBV6-6 and TRBJ1-1; D gene uncertain. CDR3 length equals 15 residues. Looked up from germline, CDR1 is MNHNY and CDR2 is SVGAGI (reference sequence). The V gene lost 5 bases and the J gene lost 3 bases, with 16 bases spanning the gap. CDR3 amino acids: CASSISAQLHTEAFF. The DNA of the CDR3 is TGTGCCAGCAGTATATCGGCACAGTTGCACACTGAAGCTTTCTTT.

This clone came up once. The chain couples TRBV2 to TRBJ2-3; TRBD1 aligns across 7 bases. This CDR3 contains 15 residues. CDR1 is SNHLY, CDR2 FYNNEI, per germline. The V and J ends lost 5 bases and 0 bases, in that order; junction bases with no gene match: 5. The CDR3 DNA is TGTGCCAGCAGTAAAAGACAGGGAAGCACAGATACGCAGTATTTT. The encoded protein is CASSKRQGSTDTQYF. The full variable domain, its missing parts supplied by reference TRBV2 and TRBJ2-3, is EPEVTQTPSHQVTQMGQEVILRCVPISNHLYFYWYRQILGQKVEFLVSFYNNEISEKSEIFDDQFSVERPDGSNFTLKIRSTKLEDSAMYFCASSKRQGSTDTQYFGPGTRLTVL.

The chain recombines TRBV9 with TRBJ1-1; D unresolved. Trimming left V 0 bases short and J 10 bases short, with 22 bases between. Germline V gene data show CDR1 as SGDLS and CDR2 as YYNGEE. The CDR3 loop spans 16 amino acids. CDR3 in amino acids: CASSVGGSHKEGLAFF. CDR3 DNA: TGTGCCAGCAGCGTAGGTGGAAGTCATAAAGAGGGCCTAGCTTTCTTT. Drawing the rest from reference TRBV9 and TRBJ1-1, the complete variable domain is DSGVTQTPKHLITATGQRVTLRCSPRSGDLSVYWYQQSLDQGLQFLIQYYNGEERAKGNILERFSAQQFPDLHSELNLSSLELGDSALYFCASSVGGSHKEGLAFFGQGTRLTVV.

This clone has a handful of counts. The CDR3 loop reads CASSDWNREQFF. In nucleotides, the CDR3 is TGTGCCAGCAGTGATTGGAACAGAGAGCAGTTCTTC. This rearrangement joins TRBV6-1 to TRBJ2-1; D is undetermined. V shed 3 bases and J shed 10 bases, with 10 bases lying between them. The CDR3 runs 12 residues. Germline-derived CDR1 and CDR2 are MNHNS and SASEGT.

The chain carries TRBV6-5 and TRBJ2-7, with 7 bases that match TRBD1. The germline V gene encodes CDR1 MNHEY and CDR2 SVGAGI. This CDR3 spans 15 amino acids. The trim removed 10 bases at V and 2 bases at J, leaving 14 bases unmatched. This CDR3 reads CATYDRAWGPYEQYF. In DNA, the CDR3 is TGTGCCACGTACGACAGGGCCTGGGGTCCCTACGAGCAGTACTTC.

The V gene is TRBV27, the J gene TRBJ1-1; possible D gene TRBD1, 5 bases. The germline V and J ends were trimmed by 0 bases and 2 bases, with 10 bases remaining between them. CDR1 and CDR2 from the germline V gene are MNHEY and SMNVEV (reference sequence). The CDR3 totals 15 residues. CDR3 DNA: TGTGCCAGCAGTTTATCAGCCGACAGAAACACTGAAGCTTTCTTT. Translation: CASSLSADRNTEAFF.

The rearrangement links TRBV9 to TRBJ2-2; no clear D. Trimming cost V 0 bases and J 0 bases, with 6 bases left between them. Looked up from germline, CDR1 is SGDLS and CDR2 is YYNGEE. The CDR3 covers 15 residues. Here the CDR3 reads CASSVAHTNTGELFF. CDR3 nucleotide sequence: TGTGCCAGCAGCGTAGCTCACACGAACACCGGGGAGCTGTTTTTT.

This chain connects TRBV25-1 to TRBJ1-1; D is possibly TRBD1 (5 bases). Looked up from germline, CDR1 is MGHDK and CDR2 is SYGVNS. The CDR3 sequence is 12 residues long. V was clipped by 6 bases and J by 6 bases, with 11 bases between them. In DNA, the CDR3 is TGTGCCAGCAGGATGGGAGGGGCTGAAGCTTTCTTT. Translating it yields CASRMGGAEAFF.

The chain has TRBV9 and TRBJ2-2, with 8 nucleotides matching TRBD1. Per germline, CDR1 SGDLS and CDR2 YYNGEE. The J segment lost 4 bases and the V segment lost 0 bases, leaving 11 bases of the junction unmatched. There are 18 residues in the CDR3. CDR3 nucleotide sequence: TGTGCCAGCAGCGTAGCTACAGGGACAGGAAGATTCACCGGGGAGCTGTTTTTT. Translated: CASSVATGTGRFTGELFF.

The gene calls are TRBV11-3 and TRBJ2-1; 8 bases are shared with TRBD2. The CDR3 sequence is 16 residues long. Germline CDR1 reads SGHNT; CDR2 reads YENEEA. V lost 2 bases and J lost 7; bases outside the gene matches: 10. The CDR3 sequence: CASSLSALAVQNEQFF. CDR3 sequence (DNA): TGTGCCAGCAGCTTAAGTGCACTAGCGGTACAAAATGAGCAGTTCTTC.

The chain carries TRBV5-1 and TRBJ2-3; TRBD2 matches at 7 bases. J lost 1 base, V lost 2 bases, and 4 bases had no gene match. The CDR3 sequence is 15 residues long. The germline V gene encodes CDR1 SGHRS and CDR2 YFSETQ. CDR3: CASSFLAGGTDTQYF. The CDR3 DNA sequence: TGCGCCAGCAGCTTTCTGGCGGGGGGCACAGATACGCAGTATTTT.

The chain employs TRBV6-1 and TRBJ1-2, with D possibly matching TRBD1 (6 bases). Trimming removed 2 bases from V and 2 bases from J, with 6 bases in between. The germline V gene has CDR1 MNHNS and CDR2 SASEGT. This CDR3 comprises 13 residues. CDR3 amino acids: CASSETGNYGYTF. In DNA, the CDR3 is TGTGCCAGCAGTGAAACAGGGAACTATGGCTACACCTTC.

A few counts support this clone. V is TRBV10-3 and J is TRBJ2-7; 9 nucleotides agree with TRBD1. V lost 6 bases, J lost 6 bases, and 15 bases stayed unmatched. The CDR3 is 16 amino acids. Germline lookup yields CDR1 ENHRY and CDR2 SYGVKD. The CDR3, as DNA: TGTGCCATCAGCCCAGTGGGACAGGGAAATCATGGCGAGCAGTACTTC. Its protein is CAISPVGQGNHGEQYF.

This chain uses TRBV14 with TRBJ2-1; 10 positions agree with TRBD2. Trimming took 4 bases from V and 6 from J; bases not matched to a gene: 6. Germline V lookup: CDR1 SGHDN, CDR2 FVKESK. CDR3 length: 15 residues. CDR3 sequence (DNA): TGTGCCAGCAGCCCCCTAGCGGGAGTCGGCAATGAGCAGTTCTTC. This codes for CASSPLAGVGNEQFF.